This T cell receptor (beta chain) was captured by sequencing in a study of somatic mutations in cytotoxic T cells in rheumatoid arthritis. Produced via immunoSEQ multiplex PCR; TCRdb's table is partial and in-frame only. Of thousands of clones in the sample, 75% were seen once. The V gene end was trimmed by 4 bases and the J gene end by 1 base; junction bases not matched to a gene: 4. The CDR3 spans 14 residues. CDR1 is SGHNT, CDR2 YYREEE, per germline (reference sequence). The chain couples TRBV5-4 to TRBJ1-1; the match to TRBD1 covers 7 bases. This receptor was obtained from a woman in her forties or fifties in good health. Specimen: CD8+ T cells sorted from blood. In nucleotides, the CDR3 is TGTGCCAGCAGCGCAGGACAGGAGAACACTGAAGCTTTCTTT. Protein sequence: CASSAGQENTEAFF.